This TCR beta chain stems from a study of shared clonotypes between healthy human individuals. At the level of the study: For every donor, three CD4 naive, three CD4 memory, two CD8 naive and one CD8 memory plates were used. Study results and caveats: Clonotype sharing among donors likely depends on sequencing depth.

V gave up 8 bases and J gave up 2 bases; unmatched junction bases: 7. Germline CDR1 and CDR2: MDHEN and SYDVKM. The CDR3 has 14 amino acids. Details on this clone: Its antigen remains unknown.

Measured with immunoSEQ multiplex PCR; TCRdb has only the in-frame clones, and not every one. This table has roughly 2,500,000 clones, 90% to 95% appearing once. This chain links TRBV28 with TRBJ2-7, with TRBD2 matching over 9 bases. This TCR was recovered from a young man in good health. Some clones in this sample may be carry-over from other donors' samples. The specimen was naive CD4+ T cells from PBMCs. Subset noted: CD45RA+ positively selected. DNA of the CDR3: TGTGCCAGCCAACTAGCGGGCCCCACCTACGAGCAGTACTTC. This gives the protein CASQLAGPTYEQYF.